The entry below describes one T cell receptor (beta chain). Original processing methods: Reference gene primer amplification gave nucleated cell count estimates. Generated by immunoSEQ multiplex PCR, the TCRdb table keeps only in-frame clones and is missing some. From that table come the V and J calls and clone size; the DNA was used to work out D and trimming. Among about 170,000 clones, approximately 84% were seen once, and the ten largest hold roughly 3%. The sample belongs to a study of blood T cell repertoires in COVID-19. In the study overall: PBMCs, B-cell-depleted T cells, or T cells were the source of the cDNA or gDNA that made up the material.

The V gene's germline CDR1 is DFQATT and CDR2 SNEGSKA (reference sequence). V lost 1 base and J lost 10, with 7 bases in between. The length of the CDR3 is 11 residues. Sequenced input: peripheral blood. The sequence was collected from a human donor with acute or convalescent COVID-19. The donor label of this sample is uncertain. The chain employs TRBV20-1 and TRBJ2-2; D unresolved. CDR3 amino acids: CSARVSSELFF. Here the CDR3 DNA reads TGCAGTGCTAGAGTATCCTCGGAGCTGTTTTTT.